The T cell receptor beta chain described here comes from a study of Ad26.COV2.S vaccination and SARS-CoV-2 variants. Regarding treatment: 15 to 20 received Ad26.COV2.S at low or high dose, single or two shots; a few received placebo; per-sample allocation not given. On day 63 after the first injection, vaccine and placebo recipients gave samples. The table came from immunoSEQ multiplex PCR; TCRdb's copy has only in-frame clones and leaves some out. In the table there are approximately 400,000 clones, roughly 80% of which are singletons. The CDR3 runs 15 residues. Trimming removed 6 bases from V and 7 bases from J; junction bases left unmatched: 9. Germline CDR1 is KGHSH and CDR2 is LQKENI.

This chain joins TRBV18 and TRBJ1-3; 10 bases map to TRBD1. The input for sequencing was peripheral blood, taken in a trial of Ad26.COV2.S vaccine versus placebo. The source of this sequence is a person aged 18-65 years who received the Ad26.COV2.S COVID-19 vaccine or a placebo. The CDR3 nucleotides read TGTGCCAGCTCTCGGGCCGGGACAGGGGCCAACACCATATATTTT. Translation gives CASSRAGTGANTIYF.